This T cell receptor (beta chain) was sequenced during a study of regulatory T cells in long-lasting Graves disease. This clonotype appeared once. The antigen is undetermined. Whole-study findings and limits: TRBV28, TRBJ1-2 and TRBJ2-5 were segments that persistent disease favored.

HTBI primers from iRepertoire and Arm-PCR of CDR3 regions yielded the TCR beta libraries. Each CDR3 protein gets one entry after TCRdb re-called the multiplex PCR reads with MiXCR. The sample consists of some 560,000 distinct CDR3 sequences, 15% to 20% of them appearing once. This CDR3 has 13 amino acids. Germline V gene sequence: CDR1 DFQATT, CDR2 SNEGSKA (reference sequence). The trim removed 3 bases at V and 6 bases at J, leaving 3 bases unmatched. As to time point: newly diagnosed GD, antithyroid drugs for less than 3 months. The authors made the TCR library using RNA they extracted from PBMCs. Patient provenance is recorded as an endocrinology department in Xi'an, China. A further study also used this sample, focusing on T cells in Graves' hyperthyroidism and ophthalmopathy. This second study notes: Stable Graves' hyperthyroidism meant no ophthalmopathy progression within 18 months. The study excluded patients with uncontrolled infection, other autoimmune disease, pregnancy or lactation.

The clonotype comes from a woman aged 35-60 years with Graves disease. The chain joins TRBV20-1 to TRBJ1-5, with 9 bases aligning to TRBD1. The specimen comprised peripheral blood mononuclear cells (PBMCs), sampled at new diagnosis, from a patient treated with antithyroid drugs. The CDR3 sequence: CSARVQGAQPQHF. CDR3 in DNA: TGCAGTGCTAGGGTACAGGGGGCTCAGCCCCAGCATTTT.